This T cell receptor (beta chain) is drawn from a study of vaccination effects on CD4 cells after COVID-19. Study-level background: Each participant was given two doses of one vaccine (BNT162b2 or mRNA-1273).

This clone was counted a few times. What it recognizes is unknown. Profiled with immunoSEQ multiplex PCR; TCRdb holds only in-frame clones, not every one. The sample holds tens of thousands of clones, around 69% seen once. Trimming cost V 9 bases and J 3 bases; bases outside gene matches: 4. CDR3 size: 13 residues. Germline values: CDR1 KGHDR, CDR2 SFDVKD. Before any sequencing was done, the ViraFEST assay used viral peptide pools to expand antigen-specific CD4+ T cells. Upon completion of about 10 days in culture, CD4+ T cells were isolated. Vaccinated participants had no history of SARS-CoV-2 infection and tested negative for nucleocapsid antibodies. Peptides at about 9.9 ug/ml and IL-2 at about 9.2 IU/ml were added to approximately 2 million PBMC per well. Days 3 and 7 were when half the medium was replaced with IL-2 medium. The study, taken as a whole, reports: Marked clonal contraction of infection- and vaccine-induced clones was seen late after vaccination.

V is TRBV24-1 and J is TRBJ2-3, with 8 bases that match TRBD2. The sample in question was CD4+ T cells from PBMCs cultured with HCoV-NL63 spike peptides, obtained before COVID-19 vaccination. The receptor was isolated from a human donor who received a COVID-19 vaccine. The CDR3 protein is CATSLAATDTQYF. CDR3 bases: TGTGCCACCTCACTAGCGGCAACAGATACGCAGTATTTT.